These 26 T cell receptor beta chains were all obtained from the same sample, sequenced in a study of shared clonotypes between healthy human individuals. The data were produced by immunoSEQ multiplex PCR, yet TCRdb's version contains in-frame clones alone and is incomplete. The data contain 400,000 to 600,000 clones, roughly 77% of them singletons. The sequencing input was PBMCs. The receptors derive from a woman aged 35 to 49 in good health. Some clones in this sample may be carry-over from other donors' samples.

This clone was observed a few times. The chain uses TRBV2 and TRBJ1-5; 8 bases fit TRBD1. Germline V gene sequence: CDR1 SNHLY, CDR2 FYNNEI. The CDR3 is 14 residues long. The ends lost 6 bases at V and 6 bases at J; junction bases unmatched: 7. Written as DNA, the CDR3 is TGTGCCAGCAGCTCCGACAGGGGTACTCAGCCCCAGCATTTT. It encodes CASSSDRGTQPQHF. The whole variable domain, remainder taken from reference TRBV2 and TRBJ1-5, is EPEVTQTPSHQVTQMGQEVILRCVPISNHLYFYWYRQILGQKVEFLVSFYNNEISEKSEIFDDQFSVERPDGSNFTLKIRSTKLEDSAMYFCASSSDRGTQPQHFGDGTRLSIL.

The chain couples TRBV6-1 to TRBJ2-7; the match to TRBD1 covers 9 bases. The CDR3 contains 14 residues. V gave up 5 bases and J gave up 2 bases; unmatched junction bases: 4. Germline CDR1 and CDR2: MNHNS and SASEGT. The chain's CDR3 is CASSIRDRAYEQYF. DNA for the CDR3: TGTGCCAGCAGTATTCGGGACAGGGCCTACGAGCAGTACTTC.

V and J are TRBV9 and TRBJ2-3; 13 nucleotides agree with TRBD2. The CDR3 consists of 18 residues. Trimming cost V 0 bases and J 0 bases; bases outside gene matches: 4. CDR1 is SGDLS and CDR2 is YYNGEE in the germline V gene. The CDR3 region has the DNA TGTGCCAGCAGCGTAGCAACTAGCGGGAGGGCTAGCACAGATACGCAGTATTTT. It translates to CASSVATSGRASTDTQYF.

This clone was detected only once. The V gene is TRBV27, the J gene TRBJ2-7; D remains unclear. V was trimmed by 8 bases and J by 4 bases, leaving 6 bases between them. CDR1 and CDR2 from the germline V gene are MNHEY and SMNVEV (reference sequence). The CDR3 loop spans 10 amino acids. The CDR3 here is CASAGYEQYF. Written as DNA, the CDR3 is TGTGCCAGCGCTGGTTACGAGCAGTACTTC.

This clone was counted a few times. Other DNA sequences of this sample code for an identical CDR3. J is TRBJ2-7 and V is TRBV27, with D maybe TRBD2 (5 bases). Per the germline V gene, CDR1 is MNHEY and CDR2 is SMNVEV (reference sequence). The V end lost 5 bases, the J end lost 2 bases, and 10 bases lay between the germline ends. The CDR3 consists of 13 residues. CDR3 sequence (DNA): TGTGCCAGCAGTCCGGGGAAAACCTACGAGCAGTACTTC. This gives the protein CASSPGKTYEQYF.

The gene calls are TRBV4-3 and TRBJ2-5; TRBD1 aligns across 8 bases. The DNA end lines up better with TRBJ2-7; the J call may be wrong. The CDR3 totals 16 residues. Germline lookup yields CDR1 LGHNA and CDR2 YSLEER. CDR3 region: CASSQDLGQGRNEQYF. The DNA of the CDR3 is TGCGCCAGCAGCCAAGATCTCGGACAGGGTCGAAACGAGCAGTACTTC.

This clone is a singleton in its sample. The chain has TRBV4-3 and TRBJ2-5; tentatively, D is TRBD2 (6 bases). Germline CDR1 LGHNA, CDR2 YSLEER. The CDR3 runs 14 residues. Trimming took off 5 bases at V and 5 bases at J, with 15 bases between the two ends. In DNA, the CDR3 is TGCGCCAGCAGCGTGCGGGGCAGCGACGAGACCCAGTACTTC. As protein: CASSVRGSDETQYF.

This chain uses TRBV28 with TRBJ2-1; 9 positions agree with TRBD2. This CDR3 spans 14 amino acids. In germline, CDR1 is MDHEN, CDR2 SYDVKM. V lost 2 bases to trimming and J lost 10 bases; unmatched junction nucleotides: 6. As DNA, the CDR3 is TGTGCCAGCAGTTTAGCGGGAGGGCCTGGGGAGCAGTTCTTC. This codes for CASSLAGGPGEQFF.

About this clone itself: The sample holds other DNA sequences that translate to the same CDR3. CDR3 region: CASSSQEGTEAFF. The DNA of the CDR3 is TGTGCCAGCAGCTCCCAAGAGGGCACTGAAGCTTTCTTT. The chain has TRBV7-9 and TRBJ1-1; the D is unclear. Germline-derived CDR1 and CDR2 are SEHNR and FQNEAQ (reference sequence). CDR3 length: 13 residues. Trimming shortened V by 4 bases and J by 4 bases, and 10 bases separated the two germline ends. The full variable domain, its missing parts supplied by reference TRBV7-9 and TRBJ1-1, is DTGVSQNPRHKITKRGQNVTFRCDPISEHNRLYWYRQTLGQGPEFLTYFQNEAQLEKSRLLSDRFSAERPKGSFSTLEIQRTEQGDSAMYLCASSSQEGTEAFFGQGTRLTVV.

The chain is built from TRBV5-1 and TRBJ2-7; 7 bases fit TRBD1. The CDR3 is 15 amino acids. The V gene end was trimmed by 4 bases and the J gene end by 3 bases; junction bases not matched to a gene: 10. The germline CDR1 and CDR2 sequences are SGHRS and YFSETQ. The CDR3 loop reads CASSQGTVGIYEQYF. The CDR3 DNA follows: TGCGCCAGCAGCCAGGGGACAGTAGGTATCTACGAGCAGTACTTC.

This CDR3 is CASSLGQWSYEQYF. CDR3 nucleotide sequence: TGTGCCAGCAGTTTGGGACAGTGGTCCTACGAGCAGTACTTC. The J gene is TRBJ2-7, the V gene TRBV27; TRBD1 aligns across 7 bases. CDR1 and CDR2 (germline): MNHEY, SMNVEV (reference sequence). V lost 3 bases to trimming and J lost 1 base; unmatched junction nucleotides: 3. The length of the CDR3 is 14 residues.

The chain links TRBV4-2 to TRBJ1-4, with TRBD1 matching over 7 bases. The CDR3 runs to 15 residues. Germline V gives CDR1 LGHNA, CDR2 YNFKEQ. V lost 0 bases, J lost 8 bases, and 6 bases stayed unmatched. The CDR3 DNA reads TGTGCCAGCAGCCAAGAGCCCAGGGGGGACGAAAAACTGTTTTTT. Translated: CASSQEPRGDEKLFF.

Concerning this clone: The same CDR3 can be traced to other DNA sequences in this sample. The chain has TRBV10-3 and TRBJ2-3; D possibly corresponds to TRBD2 (6 bases). CDR1 and CDR2 (germline): ENHRY, SYGVKD. This CDR3 comprises 12 residues. V lost 3 bases and J lost 6, with 7 bases in between. Here the CDR3 DNA reads TGTGCCATCAGTGACGGAGGGGATACGCAGTATTTT. Its translation is CAISDGGDTQYF.

Details on this clone: Other DNA variants within this sample encode the same CDR3. The gene calls are TRBV18 and TRBJ2-7; TRBD2 might be the D (5 bases). Trimming took 2 bases from V and 0 from J, leaving 5 bases between them. Germline V lookup: CDR1 KGHSH, CDR2 LQKENI. The CDR3 length is 13 residues. This CDR3 reads CASSPAGSYEQYF. The CDR3, as DNA: TGTGCCAGCTCACCAGCGGGCTCCTACGAGCAGTACTTC.

This clone occurred once. The conserved phenylalanine or tryptophan is not found at the CDR3 terminus, so this likely reflects a read error. This sample also contains other DNA sequences that code for the same CDR3. V and J are TRBV9 and TRBJ1-2; 7 bases align to TRBD1. Germline V gene data show CDR1 as SGDLS and CDR2 as YYNGEE. This CDR3 has 13 residues. The ends lost 5 bases at V and 9 bases at J; junction bases unmatched: 10. This CDR3 reads CASSGPGQARYTL. In DNA, the CDR3 is TGTGCCAGCAGTGGACCCGGACAGGCCCGCTACACCCTC.

The chain has TRBV2 and TRBJ2-1, with D perhaps TRBD1 (6 bases). CDR1 is SNHLY, CDR2 FYNNEI, per germline. Trimming stripped 6 bases from V and 1 base from J, with 13 bases between. This CDR3 is 15 amino acids long. The CDR3 DNA follows: TGTGCCAGCAGCGGACAGCTTGGGTCCTACAATGAGCAGTTCTTC. Amino acid sequence: CASSGQLGSYNEQFF.

The chain recombines TRBV6-1 with TRBJ2-1, with TRBD1 matching over 7 bases. The CDR3 spans 14 residues. J gave up 7 bases and V 6 bases, and 9 bases lay outside the gene matches. Germline V gene sequence: CDR1 MNHNS, CDR2 SASEGT. CDR3: CASRESGTANEQFF. CDR3 DNA sequence: TGTGCCAGCAGAGAATCCGGGACAGCGAATGAGCAGTTCTTC.

This clone was seen a single time. The same CDR3 arises from other DNA sequences in this sample as well. V is TRBV30 and J is TRBJ1-3; unclear D gene. Trimming stripped 0 bases from V and 0 bases from J, with 6 bases between. The length of the CDR3 is 14 residues. CDR1 and CDR2 (germline): GTSNPN, SVGIG (reference sequence). Here the CDR3 reads CAWSVRGSGNTIYF. The CDR3, as DNA: TGTGCCTGGAGTGTACGGGGCTCTGGAAACACCATATATTTT.

Concerning this clone: Within the sample, other DNA sequences also encode this same CDR3. The chain employs TRBV7-8 and TRBJ2-1, with 7 bases identical to TRBD2. Germline trimming cut 1 base from V and 5 bases from J; bases unmatched to any gene: 5. The CDR3 loop spans 15 amino acids. Per germline, CDR1 SGHVS and CDR2 FQNEAQ. CDR3 in DNA: TGTGCCAGCAGCTTAGAAAGGCTAGCGGACAATGAGCAGTTCTTC. Encoded protein: CASSLERLADNEQFF.

This chain links TRBV28 with TRBJ2-7; D may be TRBD2 (5 bases). Trimming cost V 7 bases and J 3 bases, with 19 bases left between them. There are 15 residues in the CDR3. Germline V CDR1 and CDR2: MDHEN, SYDVKM. Written as DNA, the CDR3 is TGTGCCAGCACCTCGCCTCGATTAGCGCGCTACGAGCAGTACTTC. Amino acid sequence: CASTSPRLARYEQYF.

This chain connects TRBV21-1 to TRBJ2-1; TRBD2 is the table's D call and was not checked against the DNA. TRBV21-1 is a pseudogene. CDR3 length equals 16 residues. CDR3: CASSKQGGGSYNEQFF. The CDR3, as DNA: TGTGCCAGCAGCAAACAGGGAGGGGGATCCTACAATGAGCAGTTCTTC.

This clone appeared once. The chain uses TRBV7-2 and TRBJ2-3, with unresolved D. The CDR3 consists of 12 residues. V was cut by 3 bases and J by 4 bases, with 5 bases left in between. Germline V lookup: CDR1 SGHTA, CDR2 FQGNSA. CDR3 amino acids: CASSFRADTQYF. DNA for the CDR3: TGTGCCAGCAGCTTTCGTGCAGATACGCAGTATTTT.

The chain couples TRBV6-1 to TRBJ2-7; D gene unclear. V lost 2 bases and J 7 bases, leaving 12 bases between the germline ends. Germline V CDR1 and CDR2: MNHNS, SASEGT. CDR3 length equals 13 residues. The CDR3 DNA is TGTGCCAGCAGTGAATCGGGCCCTAGGGAGCAGTACTTC. Its translation is CASSESGPREQYF.

This clone was detected ten times or more. The sample has other DNA sequences that encode this CDR3 too. The chain combines TRBV9 with TRBJ2-2; D ambiguous. Germline CDR1 reads SGDLS; CDR2 reads YYNGEE. The V end was cut by 0 bases, the J end by 1 base, with 13 bases between. This CDR3 is 17 amino acids long. CDR3 amino acids: CASSVGWVGRNTGELFF. Written as DNA, the CDR3 is TGTGCCAGCAGCGTAGGTTGGGTCGGCAGGAACACCGGGGAGCTGTTTTTT.

The genes are TRBV29-1 and TRBJ2-1; 10 positions match TRBD1. Germline CDR1 SQVTM, CDR2 ANQGSEA. The CDR3 runs 15 residues. With V trimmed by 7 bases and J by 4 bases, 10 bases remained unmatched. The DNA for the CDR3 is TGCAGCGGGAGGACAGGGGGAAGTATTTACAATGAGCAGTTCTTC. Translation gives CSGRTGGSIYNEQFF.

The V gene is TRBV7-2, the J gene TRBJ2-3, with unresolved D. CDR3 length: 14 amino acids. V lost 5 bases to trimming and J lost 9 bases, with 18 bases between them. CDR1 and CDR2 (germline): SGHTA, FQGNSA. The CDR3 bases are TGTGCCAGCAGCGCCTCCAGGCCGCCGGACACGCAGTATTTT. This codes for CASSASRPPDTQYF.